These 32 T cell receptor beta chains came from one sample sequenced in a study of blood T cell repertoires in COVID-19. The assay was immunoSEQ multiplex PCR, and TCRdb's table has in-frame clones only and misses some. The sample lists some 390,000 clones, 89% occurring once. Sequencing was performed on peripheral blood. These receptors were obtained from a woman aged 40-49 years with COVID-19, enrolled during active disease.

The gene calls are TRBV7-3 and TRBJ1-1, with D possibly being TRBD1 (6 bases). The CDR3 contains 13 residues. The V and J ends lost 5 bases and 9 bases respectively, with 16 bases between them. The germline CDR1 and CDR2 sequences are SGHTA and FQGTGA. CDR3 region: CASSRTQGQKAFF. The DNA of the CDR3 is TGTGCCAGCAGCCGAACCCAAGGACAGAAAGCTTTCTTT.

The rearrangement links TRBV27 to TRBJ2-1; TRBD2 matches at 8 bases. Germline CDR1 and CDR2: MNHEY and SMNVEV (reference sequence). With V trimmed by 7 bases and J by 7 bases, 12 bases remained unmatched. This CDR3 is 15 amino acids long. CDR3 bases: TGTGCCAGCAACGTATCCCGGGAGGGCCCTAATGAGCAGTTCTTC. It yields the protein CASNVSREGPNEQFF.

The chain has TRBV27 and TRBJ1-1; possibly TRBD1 for D (5 bases). Trimming stripped 3 bases from V and 1 base from J, with 15 bases between. CDR3 length equals 16 residues. Looked up from germline, CDR1 is MNHEY and CDR2 is SMNVEV (reference sequence). In nucleotides, the CDR3 is TGTGCCAGCAGTTTGGGGCCGGACCCAGGGAACACTGAAGCTTTCTTT. Encoded protein: CASSLGPDPGNTEAFF.

The chain has TRBV10-3 and TRBJ1-2, with TRBD1 matching over 7 bases. Unmatched junction bases numbered 5, after V lost 10 bases and J lost 0 bases. Germline loops: CDR1 ENHRY, CDR2 SYGVKD. The CDR3 extends over 13 amino acids. CDR3 amino acids: CATRQGPNYGYTF. In DNA form, the CDR3 reads TGTGCCACCCGACAGGGACCTAACTATGGCTACACCTTC.

This clone was observed a handful of times. This chain joins TRBV9 and TRBJ2-7; a possible D gene is TRBD2 (6 bases). The CDR3 totals 17 residues. Germline assignment: CDR1 SGDLS and CDR2 YYNGEE. Trimming took off 0 bases at V and 3 bases at J, with 19 bases between the two ends. CDR3 region: CASSVDPLSGLLYEQYF. The CDR3 region has the DNA TGTGCCAGCAGCGTAGATCCCCTCAGCGGGCTCCTCTACGAGCAGTACTTC.

V gene TRBV4-1 combines with J gene TRBJ2-1; 8 bases are shared with TRBD1. This CDR3 region has 15 residues. Germline V gene lookup returns CDR1 MGHRA and CDR2 YSYEKL. V lost 4 bases to trimming and J lost 6 bases; unmatched junction nucleotides: 8. The CDR3 sequence is CASSPNRGFPNEQFF. The CDR3, as DNA: TGCGCCAGCAGCCCAAACAGGGGGTTCCCCAATGAGCAGTTCTTC.

V is TRBV6-2 or TRBV6-3 and J is TRBJ2-1, with a weak D call TRBD2 (6 bases). Trimming took off 1 base at V and 4 bases at J, with 14 bases between the two ends. CDR3 length equals 16 residues. Germline lookup yields CDR1 MNHEY and CDR2 SVGEGT. The CDR3 nucleotides read TGTGCCAGCAGTTACTTTGCTAGCGACTTTTACAATGAGCAGTTCTTC. Translating it yields CASSYFASDFYNEQFF.

The gene calls are TRBV9 and TRBJ1-1; D ambiguous. Germline loops: CDR1 SGDLS, CDR2 YYNGEE. CDR3 size: 15 residues. Trimming took off 2 bases at V and 6 bases at J, with 17 bases between the two ends. CDR3 sequence: CASSVGHGPSAEAFF. In nucleotides, the CDR3 is TGTGCCAGCAGCGTGGGCCACGGTCCTAGCGCTGAAGCTTTCTTT.

This chain uses TRBV18 with TRBJ1-6; the D is unclear. Germline V gene sequence: CDR1 KGHSH, CDR2 LQKENI. The V and J ends lost 3 bases and 3 bases respectively, with 15 bases between them. The CDR3 is made up of 17 amino acids. CDR3 in amino acids: CASSPGRTGDYNSPLHF. The CDR3 nucleotides read TGTGCCAGCTCACCCGGGCGGACGGGAGACTATAATTCACCCCTCCACTTT. The full variable domain, completed using reference TRBV18 and TRBJ1-6, is NAGVMQNPRHLVRRRGQEARLRCSPMKGHSHVYWYRQLPEEGLKFMVYLQKENIIDESGMPKERFSAEFPKEGPSILRIQQVVRGDSAAYFCASSPGRTGDYNSPLHFGNGTRLTVT.

The chain combines TRBV9 with TRBJ2-1; D possibly corresponds to TRBD2 (6 bases). Trimming took off 4 bases at V and 0 bases at J, with 11 bases between the two ends. From germline, CDR1 is SGDLS and CDR2 YYNGEE. CDR3 length: 15 residues. The CDR3 coding sequence is TGTGCCAGCAGCCCGCAGACTAGCTCCTACAATGAGCAGTTCTTC. The encoded protein is CASSPQTSSYNEQFF.

In DNA, the CDR3 is TGTGCCAGCAGTGCCGAGGGGACAGGGTTAGCCAAAAACATTCAGTACTTC. Translating gives CASSAEGTGLAKNIQYF. The genes are TRBV2 and TRBJ2-4; 9 nucleotides line up with TRBD1. Germline CDR1 reads SNHLY; CDR2 reads FYNNEI. CDR3 size: 17 residues. The junction had 7 bases not matched to a gene; V was cut back by 4 bases and J by 0 bases.

V is TRBV18 and J is TRBJ2-3; D call uncertain. V lost 0 bases and J 1 base, leaving 11 bases between the germline ends. CDR3 length: 16 amino acids. In germline, CDR1 is KGHSH, CDR2 LQKENI. The CDR3 bases are TGTGCCAGCTCACCACCCTCTCCTATGGGCACAGATACGCAGTATTTT. It specifies CASSPPSPMGTDTQYF.

This chain joins TRBV5-1 and TRBJ1-2, with D perhaps matching TRBD1 (6 bases). Germline-derived CDR1 and CDR2 are SGHRS and YFSETQ. This CDR3 is built from 16 residues. V gave up 7 bases and J gave up 4 bases, with 23 bases separating them. The DNA of the CDR3 is TGCGCCAGCGAACCGGGTTCGTCGGGGGGCGTCTATGGCTACACCTTC. This encodes CASEPGSSGGVYGYTF.

The chain recombines TRBV6-2 or TRBV6-3 with TRBJ2-3; 9 bases fit TRBD1. The CDR3 is made up of 16 amino acids. Germline loops: CDR1 MNHEY, CDR2 SVGEGT. V lost 2 bases to trimming and J lost 3 bases; unmatched junction nucleotides: 6. The CDR3 protein is CASSYPPGQGTDTQYF. The CDR3 DNA sequence: TGTGCCAGCAGTTACCCCCCGGGACAGGGAACAGATACGCAGTATTTT.

This clone has more than one count but fewer than ten. The chain uses TRBV7-2 and TRBJ1-6; TRBD1 might be the D (5 bases). Trimming shortened V by 6 bases and J by 7 bases, and 16 bases separated the two germline ends. CDR1 is SGHTA and CDR2 is FQGNSA in the germline V gene. The CDR3 is made up of 15 amino acids. CDR3 nucleotides: TGTGCCAGCAGATCAACCAGGGTTTCGAATTCACCCCTCCACTTT. Translated, it gives CASRSTRVSNSPLHF.

This clone was seen once. The J gene is TRBJ1-1, the V gene TRBV7-3; TRBD1 aligns across 10 bases. V gave up 2 bases and J gave up 11 bases; unmatched junction bases: 2. The CDR3 length is 12 residues. Per the germline V gene, CDR1 is SGHTA and CDR2 is FQGTGA. The CDR3: CASSLDRGQAFF. The CDR3 DNA is TGTGCCAGCAGCTTAGACAGGGGGCAGGCTTTCTTT.

J is TRBJ2-7 and V is TRBV27; 13 bases line up with TRBD2. CDR1 MNHEY and CDR2 SMNVEV come from the germline V gene (reference sequence). V shed 7 bases and J 4 bases; nucleotides not matched to a gene: 10. This CDR3 has 16 residues. Here the CDR3 reads CASKGLAGAGLYEQYF. The CDR3 DNA is TGTGCCAGCAAAGGACTAGCGGGAGCCGGATTGTACGAGCAGTACTTC.

This sequence joins TRBV6-2 or TRBV6-3 and TRBJ2-5, with a tentative D call TRBD2 (6 bases). This CDR3 has 16 residues. Trimming removed 0 bases at V and 2 bases at J, with 13 bases between. Germline V lookup: CDR1 MNHEY, CDR2 SVGEGT. The DNA of the CDR3 is TGTGCCAGCAGTTACTCTTCTAGCGAGACACAAGAGACCCAGTACTTC. Protein: CASSYSSSETQETQYF.

The rearrangement uses TRBV7-3 and TRBJ2-7; D is ambiguous. This CDR3 has 13 residues. The germline gives CDR1 SGHTA, CDR2 FQGTGA. V was clipped by 5 bases and J by 3 bases, with 11 bases between them. The CDR3 coding sequence is TGTGCCAGCAGCCCAAACTCGGGCTACGAGCAGTACTTC. Protein sequence: CASSPNSGYEQYF.

V is TRBV7-9 and J is TRBJ1-1; D is ambiguous. Germline assignment: CDR1 SEHNR and CDR2 FQNEAQ (reference sequence). The CDR3 loop spans 14 amino acids. Trimming shortened V by 3 bases and J by 1 base, and 9 bases separated the two germline ends. The CDR3 DNA sequence: TGTGCCAGCAGCTTTGGAGTATCGAACACTGAAGCTTTCTTT. Translating it yields CASSFGVSNTEAFF.

This rearrangement joins TRBV28 to TRBJ2-3; 12 bases are a match to TRBD2. V dropped 10 bases and J dropped 7; count of bases not matched to a gene: 9. The germline V gene encodes CDR1 MDHEN and CDR2 SYDVKM. This CDR3 spans 14 amino acids. DNA of the CDR3: TGTGCCACTTCTAGCGGGAGGGCCGTATATACGCAGTATTTT. Amino acid sequence: CATSSGRAVYTQYF.

The sample holds one count of this clone. The V and J genes are TRBV7-3 and TRBJ2-2, with D maybe TRBD1 (5 bases). Germline assignment: CDR1 SGHTA and CDR2 FQGTGA. Trimming pared 0 bases from V and 7 bases from J, leaving 6 bases between. This CDR3 is built from 13 residues. CDR3 in amino acids: CASSLTGLGELFF. CDR3 nucleotides: TGTGCCAGCAGCTTAACGGGGCTCGGGGAGCTGTTTTTT.

The J gene is TRBJ2-1, the V gene TRBV27; 7 nucleotides align to TRBD1. Germline V CDR1 and CDR2: MNHEY, SMNVEV (reference sequence). The CDR3 has 12 residues. V was clipped by 4 bases and J by 7 bases; unmatched bases: 1. The CDR3 region has the DNA TGTGCCAGCAGTTCCAGGGGGAATGAGCAGTTCTTC. It encodes CASSSRGNEQFF.

The chain combines TRBV19 with TRBJ1-1; D unresolved. Germline V CDR1 and CDR2: LNHDA, SQIVND (reference sequence). The CDR3 consists of 15 residues. The V and J ends lost 9 bases and 6 bases respectively, with 23 bases between them. The CDR3 bases are TGTGCCAGCGAACCCCGGGGAGGCATCCTGGCTGAAGCTTTCTTT. It yields the protein CASEPRGGILAEAFF.

The chain recombines TRBV7-2 with TRBJ2-3; D might be TRBD1 (6 bases). There are 14 residues in the CDR3. V lost 0 bases to trimming and J lost 4 bases, with 8 bases between them. Germline V gene sequence: CDR1 SGHTA, CDR2 FQGNSA. For the CDR3, the DNA is TGTGCCAGCAGCTTAGCGGGACAAGCAGATACGCAGTATTTT. Translated: CASSLAGQADTQYF.

The chain links TRBV5-4 to TRBJ2-5; 9 nucleotides agree with TRBD2. J lost 5 bases, V lost 2 bases, and 7 bases had no gene match. The CDR3 has 15 amino acids. Germline V gene sequence: CDR1 SGHNT, CDR2 YYREEE (reference sequence). CDR3 nucleotides: TGTGCCAGCAGCTTTACTAGCGGGTTAGAGGAGACCCAGTACTTC. Encoded protein: CASSFTSGLEETQYF.

The chain links TRBV20-1 to TRBJ1-1, with D tentatively TRBD1 (5 bases). Germline assignment: CDR1 DFQATT and CDR2 SNEGSKA (reference sequence). V was cut by 6 bases and J by 7 bases, with 12 bases left in between. The CDR3 is made up of 11 amino acids. CDR3 residues: CSATDRVEAFF. For the CDR3, the DNA is TGCAGTGCCACCGACAGAGTTGAAGCTTTCTTT.

V is TRBV3-1 (or the pseudogene TRBV3-2) and J is TRBJ2-2; the match to TRBD1 covers 10 bases. The germline V gene encodes CDR1 LGHDT and CDR2 YNNKEL (reference sequence). V shed 4 bases and J 3 bases; nucleotides not matched to a gene: 2. The length of the CDR3 is 15 residues. CDR3 nucleotide sequence: TGTGCCAGCAGCCTCGGGACAGGGGACACCGGGGAGCTGTTTTTT. Protein: CASSLGTGDTGELFF.

The rearrangement uses TRBV28 and TRBJ2-3, with D tentatively TRBD2 (5 bases). The ends were cut back, 3 bases at V and 4 bases at J, with 20 bases in the middle. The CDR3 extends over 17 amino acids. Germline values: CDR1 MDHEN, CDR2 SYDVKM. CDR3 nucleotides: TGTGCCAGCAGTTTCCAATACCGGGATTCCTCCCCAGATACGCAGTATTTT. Translated, it gives CASSFQYRDSSPDTQYF.

This chain connects TRBV27 to TRBJ1-1; perhaps TRBD1 as D (6 bases). This CDR3 has 16 residues. Trimming removed 2 bases at V and 3 bases at J, with 16 bases between. Germline loops: CDR1 MNHEY, CDR2 SMNVEV (reference sequence). The DNA for the CDR3 is TGTGCCAGCAGTTTAGCGCAGGGGCGAGGGGACACTGAAGCTTTCTTT. It yields the protein CASSLAQGRGDTEAFF.

The rearrangement links TRBV28 to TRBJ1-2; possibly TRBD1 for D (5 bases). This CDR3 region has 13 residues. Germline V gene lookup returns CDR1 MDHEN and CDR2 SYDVKM. Trimming pared 6 bases from V and 8 bases from J, leaving 16 bases between. CDR3 coding DNA: TGTGCCAGCAGAATACCTTCCGGGGGGGGCTACACCTTC. Translation: CASRIPSGGGYTF.

This chain joins TRBV4-1 and TRBJ1-6; perhaps TRBD1 as D (5 bases). V lost 4 bases and J lost 7, with 14 bases in between. The CDR3 spans 15 residues. Looked up from germline, CDR1 is MGHRA and CDR2 is YSYEKL. The CDR3 reads CASSRGVGPNSPLHF. In DNA, the CDR3 is TGCGCCAGCAGCCGGGGGGTGGGCCCCAATTCACCCCTCCACTTT.